A single TCR beta chain is shown here with its context. Trimming stripped 6 bases from V and 4 bases from J, with 19 bases between. The germline V gene encodes CDR1 MNHEY and CDR2 SVGAGI. The CDR3 has 16 residues. In TCRdb, the RT-PCR reads were re-called with MiXCR into one record per CDR3 protein. The table has some 150,000 distinct CDR3 sequences, over 35% seen once. The data originate from a study of patients and donors after allogeneic stem cell transplantation. The sequence was collected from a human donor who was either an allogeneic HSCT recipient or a stem cell or donor lymphocyte infusion donor (not recorded which). It is not recorded whose cells these are; they may come from a transplant donor. The chain couples TRBV6-5 to TRBJ1-5, with a tentative D call TRBD1 (5 bases). The sequencing input was blood, either unsorted or a sorted T cell fraction (not recorded which). CDR3 residues: CASSLYHPEGNQPQHF. CDR3 in DNA: TGTGCCAGCAGCCTTTACCACCCGGAGGGGAATCAGCCCCAGCATTTT.